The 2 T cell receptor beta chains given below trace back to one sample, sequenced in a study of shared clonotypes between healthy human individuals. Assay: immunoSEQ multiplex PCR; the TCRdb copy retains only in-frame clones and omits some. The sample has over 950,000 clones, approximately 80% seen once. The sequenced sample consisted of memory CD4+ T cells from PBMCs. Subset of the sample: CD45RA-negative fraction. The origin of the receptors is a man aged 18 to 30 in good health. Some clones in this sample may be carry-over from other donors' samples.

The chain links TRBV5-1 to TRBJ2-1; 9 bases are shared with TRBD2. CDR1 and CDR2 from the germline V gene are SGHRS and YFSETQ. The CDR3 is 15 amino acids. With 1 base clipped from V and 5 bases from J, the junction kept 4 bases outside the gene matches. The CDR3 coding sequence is TGCGCCAGCAGCTTGCCTAGCGGGAACCACAATGAGCAGTTCTTC. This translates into CASSLPSGNHNEQFF.

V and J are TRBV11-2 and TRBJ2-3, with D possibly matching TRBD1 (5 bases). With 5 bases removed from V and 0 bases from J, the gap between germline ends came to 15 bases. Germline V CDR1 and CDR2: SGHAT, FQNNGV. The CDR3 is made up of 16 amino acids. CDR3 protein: CASSPRTRVSTDTQYF. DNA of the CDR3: TGTGCCAGCAGCCCGAGAACCAGGGTTAGCACAGATACGCAGTATTTT.